The 20 T cell receptor beta chains below were found in one sample sequenced in a study of T-cell memory formation after mild COVID-19. TCRdb re-called the 5' RACE reads with MiXCR, one entry per CDR3 protein. The table lists a few hundred thousand distinct CDR3 sequences, roughly 15% of them singletons. Sequencing used PBMCs or a T cell subset sorted from them (not recorded which). These receptors came from a man aged 18 to 29 who had mild COVID-19 (a few samples of this study predate the infection). Cell type and time point are not known.

This clonotype was seen many times. The chain joins TRBV7-2 to TRBJ2-3; D unresolved. CDR1 SGHTA and CDR2 FQGNSA come from the germline V gene. The V and J ends lost 10 bases and 6 bases respectively, with 11 bases between them. This CDR3 is built from 11 residues. CDR3 sequence (DNA): TGTGCCACCAGAGAAGGGGATACGCAGTATTTT. Encoded protein: CATREGDTQYF.

The table lists this clonotype with a few counts. CDR3 protein: CASSRDETYEQYF. CDR3 coding DNA: TGTGCCAGCAGCCGGGACGAAACCTACGAGCAGTACTTC. The chain has TRBV27 and TRBJ2-7; either TRBD1 or TRBD2 may fit D (5 bases each). This CDR3 has 13 amino acids. Trimming pared 6 bases from V and 2 bases from J, leaving 11 bases between. CDR1 and CDR2 (germline): MNHEY, SMNVEV (reference sequence).

The V gene is TRBV21-1, the J gene TRBJ2-5; the listed D gene, TRBD2, was not tested against the DNA. TRBV21-1 is annotated as a pseudogene. The CDR3 is 18 amino acids. CDR3 sequence (DNA): TGTGCCATAATTTGGACCGGGACTAGCGGGTGGGTACGCGGGACCCAGTACTTC. It yields the protein CAIIWTGTSGWVRGTQYF.

The rearrangement links TRBV5-1 to TRBJ1-4; D is ambiguous. The CDR3 sequence is 15 residues long. CDR1 and CDR2 (germline): SGHRS, YFSETQ. V was cut by 1 base and J by 10 bases, with 17 bases left in between. The CDR3 region is CASSLRSGELGKLFF. The CDR3 DNA sequence: TGCGCCAGCAGCTTGCGGTCTGGGGAATTGGGAAAACTGTTTTTT.

V is TRBV7-2 and J is TRBJ2-5; D is uncertain. CDR1 SGHTA and CDR2 FQGNSA come from the germline V gene. The V gene lost 6 bases and the J gene lost 7 bases, with 9 bases spanning the gap. This CDR3 has 11 residues. The CDR3 DNA reads as TGTGCCAGCAGATTATCGAGGACCCAGTACTTC. It yields the protein CASRLSRTQYF.

The chain combines TRBV3-1 with TRBJ1-5; D unclear. Trimming removed 0 bases from V and 4 bases from J, with 4 bases in between. Germline CDR1 and CDR2: LGHDT and YNNKEL (reference sequence). The CDR3 loop spans 13 amino acids. The CDR3 here is CASSQERNQPQHF. The CDR3 DNA follows: TGTGCCAGCAGCCAAGAAAGGAATCAGCCCCAGCATTTT. The whole variable domain, remainder taken from reference TRBV3-1 and TRBJ1-5, is DTAVSQTPKYLVTQMGNDKSIKCEQNLGHDTMYWYKQDSKKFLKIMFSYNNKELIINETVPNRFSPKSPDKAHLNLHINSLELGDSAVYFCASSQERNQPQHFGDGTRLSIL.

This clonotype was counted at least ten times. This chain links TRBV5-4 with TRBJ2-3, with D possibly matching TRBD1 (5 bases). Trimming took off 1 base at V and 5 bases at J, with 8 bases between the two ends. Germline loops: CDR1 SGHNT, CDR2 YYREEE (reference sequence). CDR3 length: 13 amino acids. CDR3 sequence reads: CASSLQGGDTQYF. The CDR3 DNA reads as TGTGCCAGCAGCTTGCAGGGCGGAGATACGCAGTATTTT.

The chain joins TRBV7-9 to TRBJ2-1; D is unclear. This CDR3 has 15 amino acids. Germline CDR1 reads SEHNR; CDR2 reads FQNEAQ (reference sequence). V lost 1 base, J lost 2 bases, and 9 bases lay in between. The CDR3 nucleotides read TGTGCCAGCAGCTTAGGCAGCCAAGCCTACAATGAGCAGTTCTTC. Its translation is CASSLGSQAYNEQFF.

The chain links TRBV4-2 to TRBJ2-1, with 7 bases that match TRBD2. The CDR3 loop spans 18 amino acids. With 3 bases clipped from V and 4 bases from J, the junction kept 15 bases outside the gene matches. Germline loops: CDR1 LGHNA, CDR2 YNFKEQ. The CDR3 reads CASSQRLADLLRYNEQFF. The CDR3 region has the DNA TGTGCCAGCAGCCAGCGGCTAGCGGACCTCTTGAGATACAATGAGCAGTTCTTC.

This clonotype was observed a handful of times. This chain uses TRBV7-6 with TRBJ2-5; 7 positions match TRBD2. Germline trimming cut 1 base from V and 4 bases from J; bases unmatched to any gene: 6. The CDR3 consists of 15 residues. Germline V gives CDR1 SGHVS, CDR2 FNYEAQ. CDR3 region: CASSLVAGEGETQYF. CDR3 in DNA: TGTGCCAGCAGCTTAGTGGCGGGGGAGGGAGAGACCCAGTACTTC.

The chain recombines TRBV5-1 with TRBJ2-2; 9 nucleotides match TRBD1. Germline V CDR1 and CDR2: SGHRS, YFSETQ. There are 16 residues in the CDR3. V trimming: 4 bases; J trimming: 6 bases; junction bases outside the gene matches: 10. As DNA, the CDR3 is TGCGCCAGCAGCGGAACCGGGACAGGGTTAGCCGGGGAGCTGTTTTTT. This translates into CASSGTGTGLAGELFF.

A few counts support this clonotype. V is TRBV7-2 and J is TRBJ2-3; 7 nucleotides match TRBD1. From germline, CDR1 is SGHTA and CDR2 FQGNSA. This CDR3 spans 16 amino acids. V shed 5 bases, J shed 3 bases, and the junction held 11 bases outside the gene matches. CDR3 residues: CASSRRQGLGTDTQYF. CDR3 in DNA: TGTGCCAGCAGCCGACGACAGGGCTTAGGTACAGATACGCAGTATTTT.

This clonotype came up many times. J is TRBJ1-1 and V is TRBV5-1; 11 positions agree with TRBD1. The CDR3 spans 13 residues. After removal of 3 bases from V and 5 bases from J, the junction contained 0 bases not matched to a gene. Germline V gene lookup returns CDR1 SGHRS and CDR2 YFSETQ. The CDR3 DNA follows: TGCGCCAGCAGCTGGGACAGGGGGACTGAAGCTTTCTTT. This sequence encodes CASSWDRGTEAFF.

V gene TRBV5-5 combines with J gene TRBJ2-7; unclear D gene. The CDR3 has 12 amino acids. V lost 5 bases and J 4 bases, leaving 10 bases between the germline ends. CDR1 and CDR2 from the germline V gene are SGHKS and YYEKEE (reference sequence). CDR3 nucleotide sequence: TGTGCCAGCAGTTTAACTCAGTACGAGCAGTACTTC. Its protein is CASSLTQYEQYF.

This clonotype was seen a handful of times. The chain links TRBV7-2 to TRBJ1-5, with a weak D call TRBD1 (6 bases). V was clipped by 5 bases and J by 6 bases, with 14 bases between them. The CDR3 length is 14 residues. Germline V gives CDR1 SGHTA, CDR2 FQGNSA. DNA for the CDR3: TGTGCCAGCAGCCAACAGGGAAGCGGTCAGCCCCAGCATTTT. Residues: CASSQQGSGQPQHF.

The chain links TRBV19 to TRBJ1-2, with 10 bases aligning to TRBD1. The CDR3 is made up of 16 amino acids. Germline lookup yields CDR1 LNHDA and CDR2 SQIVND (reference sequence). V gave up 5 bases and J gave up 4 bases; unmatched junction bases: 10. CDR3 DNA: TGTGCCAGTAGTTTTCCCGGGACAGGGGCTAGCTATGGCTACACCTTC. Translating gives CASSFPGTGASYGYTF.

This clonotype occurred a few times. J is TRBJ2-1 and V is TRBV20-1, with 9 bases aligning to TRBD1. The V segment lost 5 bases and the J segment 6 bases; nucleotides outside the gene matches: 8. CDR3 size: 14 residues. Looked up from germline, CDR1 is DFQATT and CDR2 is SNEGSKA (reference sequence). The chain's CDR3 is CSAPPGQGINEQFF. In DNA form, the CDR3 reads TGCAGTGCTCCTCCGGGACAGGGAATCAATGAGCAGTTCTTC.

V usage is TRBV6-2 or TRBV6-3 and J usage is TRBJ2-1; TRBD2 matches at 10 bases. The trim removed 8 bases at V and 8 bases at J, leaving 12 bases unmatched. There are 15 residues in the CDR3. The germline gives CDR1 MNHEY, CDR2 SVGEGT. As DNA, the CDR3 is TGTGCCAGCGTTTGGCCCAGCGGGGGGGCGGATGAGCAGTTCTTC. Residues: CASVWPSGGADEQFF.

This clonotype has ten or more counts. The chain links TRBV6-2 or TRBV6-3 to TRBJ1-5, with D tentatively TRBD1 (6 bases). V was shortened by 6 bases and J by 6 bases, with 18 bases between the two germline ends. From germline, CDR1 is MNHEY and CDR2 SVGEGT. The CDR3 is 15 amino acids. The CDR3 loop is CASSSGTREVQPQHF. The CDR3 DNA is TGTGCCAGCAGCTCCGGGACAAGGGAGGTTCAGCCCCAGCATTTT.

The rearrangement joins TRBV9 to TRBJ2-6; 7 bases line up with TRBD1. V shed 4 bases, J shed 0 bases, and the junction held 4 bases outside the gene matches. The CDR3 runs to 16 residues. CDR1 and CDR2 (germline): SGDLS, YYNGEE. The CDR3 is CASSPGQNSGANVLTF. CDR3 DNA sequence: TGTGCCAGCAGCCCGGGACAGAACTCTGGGGCCAACGTCCTGACTTTC.